Sequencing of this TCR beta chain was carried out in a study of CD8 T cells in Susac syndrome. Broader study findings: Susac CD8+ clonal expansion peaked in TEMRA cells and active patients.

After extraction with the RNeasy kit, about 0.45 to 1 ug of the RNA was reverse transcribed using random hexamers. One entry per CDR3 protein results from TCRdb running MiXCR on the immunoSEQ multiplex PCR reads. The table records approximately 190,000 distinct CDR3 sequences, 95% of them present only once. Note on this clonotype: Its antigen is not identified.

As judged by recently defined diagnostic criteria, patients with Susac syndrome had definite or probable disease. V lost 3 bases and J 0 bases, leaving 11 bases between the germline ends. This CDR3 region has 15 residues. Germline loops: CDR1 PRHDT, CDR2 FYEKMQ (reference sequence). The sample comprised CD8+ T cells from PBMCs. The rearrangement joins TRBV13 to TRBJ1-1; D not certain. This receptor was taken from a human donor with Susac syndrome. CDR3 nucleotides: TGTGCCAGCAGCTTCACCCCACAGATGAACACTGAAGCTTTCTTT. Amino acid sequence: CASSFTPQMNTEAFF.